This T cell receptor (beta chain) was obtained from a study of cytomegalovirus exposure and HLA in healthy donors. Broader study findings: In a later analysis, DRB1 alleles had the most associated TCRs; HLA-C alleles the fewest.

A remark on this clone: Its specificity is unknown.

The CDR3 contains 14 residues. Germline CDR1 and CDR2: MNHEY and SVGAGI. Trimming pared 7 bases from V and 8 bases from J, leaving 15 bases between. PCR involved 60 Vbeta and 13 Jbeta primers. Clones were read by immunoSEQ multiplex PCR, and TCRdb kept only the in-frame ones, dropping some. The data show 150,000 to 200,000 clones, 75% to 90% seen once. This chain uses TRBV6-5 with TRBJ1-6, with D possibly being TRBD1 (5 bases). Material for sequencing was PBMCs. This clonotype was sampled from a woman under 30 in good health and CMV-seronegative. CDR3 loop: CASTYGGGDSPLHF. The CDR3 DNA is TGTGCCAGCACCTACGGGGGAGGGGATTCACCCCTCCACTTT.